Below are 7 T cell receptor beta chains sequenced from a single sample in a study of OX40 agonist ivuxolimab in advanced cancers. Sequenced by immunoSEQ multiplex PCR; TCRdb stores in-frame clones only, minus some. The repertoire includes 60,000 to 85,000 clones, about 93% of them detected once, and about a fifth sits in the top ten. The sample here was CD4+ or CD8+ T cells sorted from blood, taken in a trial of the OX40 agonist ivuxolimab. The receptors were gathered from an adult with an advanced solid tumor such as melanoma, head and neck, liver or kidney cancer.

This chain uses TRBV5-6 with TRBJ2-7; D remains ambiguous. This CDR3 is built from 11 residues. V lost 2 bases and J 5 bases, leaving 5 bases between the germline ends. Germline V CDR1 and CDR2: SGHDT, YYEEEE. The DNA for the CDR3 is TGTGCCAGCAGCTTTACCAACGAGCAGTACTTC. It yields the protein CASSFTNEQYF.

The DNA for the CDR3 is TGTGCCAGTAGTCTTAAGGCCCCGGGGGTAGGCTACACCTTC. It translates to CASSLKAPGVGYTF. The chain combines TRBV19 with TRBJ1-2, with D possibly being TRBD1 (5 bases). The CDR3 totals 14 residues. Germline V CDR1 and CDR2: LNHDA, SQIVND (reference sequence). With 5 bases removed from V and 8 bases from J, the gap between germline ends came to 18 bases.

The chain uses TRBV27 and TRBJ1-1; a weak D match, TRBD1 (5 bases). The CDR3 totals 14 residues. Trimming cost V 0 bases and J 0 bases, with 5 bases left between them. The germline CDR1 and CDR2 sequences are MNHEY and SMNVEV (reference sequence). CDR3 sequence reads: CASSLSDMNTEAFF. The CDR3 coding sequence is TGTGCCAGCAGTTTATCGGACATGAACACTGAAGCTTTCTTT.

The J gene is TRBJ2-3, the V gene TRBV9, with 8 bases identical to TRBD2. J gave up 3 bases and V 4 bases, and 7 bases lay outside the gene matches. Germline CDR1 reads SGDLS; CDR2 reads YYNGEE. The CDR3 extends over 15 amino acids. CDR3 DNA: TGTGCCAGCAGCCTCGGGGGGGCTCCTACAGATACGCAGTATTTT. This translates into CASSLGGAPTDTQYF.

This rearrangement joins TRBV5-1 to TRBJ2-7; the match to TRBD1 covers 9 bases. V lost 5 bases, J lost 5 bases, and 20 bases stayed unmatched. This CDR3 is built from 18 residues. Germline CDR1 reads SGHRS; CDR2 reads YFSETQ. CDR3 nucleotide sequence: TGCGCCAGCAGAAGAGGGGCCAGGGTCGGACAGGGGCTCAACGAGCAGTACTTC. Protein sequence: CASRRGARVGQGLNEQYF.

This chain uses TRBV15 with TRBJ1-5; D is perhaps TRBD1 (5 bases). Deletions cut 0 bases from V and 2 bases from J, with 14 bases between. This CDR3 contains 17 residues. Germline CDR1 and CDR2: LNHNV and YYDKDF (reference sequence). The CDR3 DNA reads as TGTGCCACCAGCAGAGATATGACAGATGCAGGCAATCAGCCCCAGCATTTT. This sequence encodes CATSRDMTDAGNQPQHF.

J is TRBJ1-1 and V is TRBV4-3; no firm D call. The CDR3 has 15 residues. Germline CDR1 LGHNA, CDR2 YSLEER. The V end lost 4 bases, the J end lost 0 bases, and 12 bases lay between the germline ends. CDR3 DNA: TGCGCCAGCAGCCCGTCCCAGCCGCTGAACACTGAAGCTTTCTTT. Its protein product is CASSPSQPLNTEAFF.